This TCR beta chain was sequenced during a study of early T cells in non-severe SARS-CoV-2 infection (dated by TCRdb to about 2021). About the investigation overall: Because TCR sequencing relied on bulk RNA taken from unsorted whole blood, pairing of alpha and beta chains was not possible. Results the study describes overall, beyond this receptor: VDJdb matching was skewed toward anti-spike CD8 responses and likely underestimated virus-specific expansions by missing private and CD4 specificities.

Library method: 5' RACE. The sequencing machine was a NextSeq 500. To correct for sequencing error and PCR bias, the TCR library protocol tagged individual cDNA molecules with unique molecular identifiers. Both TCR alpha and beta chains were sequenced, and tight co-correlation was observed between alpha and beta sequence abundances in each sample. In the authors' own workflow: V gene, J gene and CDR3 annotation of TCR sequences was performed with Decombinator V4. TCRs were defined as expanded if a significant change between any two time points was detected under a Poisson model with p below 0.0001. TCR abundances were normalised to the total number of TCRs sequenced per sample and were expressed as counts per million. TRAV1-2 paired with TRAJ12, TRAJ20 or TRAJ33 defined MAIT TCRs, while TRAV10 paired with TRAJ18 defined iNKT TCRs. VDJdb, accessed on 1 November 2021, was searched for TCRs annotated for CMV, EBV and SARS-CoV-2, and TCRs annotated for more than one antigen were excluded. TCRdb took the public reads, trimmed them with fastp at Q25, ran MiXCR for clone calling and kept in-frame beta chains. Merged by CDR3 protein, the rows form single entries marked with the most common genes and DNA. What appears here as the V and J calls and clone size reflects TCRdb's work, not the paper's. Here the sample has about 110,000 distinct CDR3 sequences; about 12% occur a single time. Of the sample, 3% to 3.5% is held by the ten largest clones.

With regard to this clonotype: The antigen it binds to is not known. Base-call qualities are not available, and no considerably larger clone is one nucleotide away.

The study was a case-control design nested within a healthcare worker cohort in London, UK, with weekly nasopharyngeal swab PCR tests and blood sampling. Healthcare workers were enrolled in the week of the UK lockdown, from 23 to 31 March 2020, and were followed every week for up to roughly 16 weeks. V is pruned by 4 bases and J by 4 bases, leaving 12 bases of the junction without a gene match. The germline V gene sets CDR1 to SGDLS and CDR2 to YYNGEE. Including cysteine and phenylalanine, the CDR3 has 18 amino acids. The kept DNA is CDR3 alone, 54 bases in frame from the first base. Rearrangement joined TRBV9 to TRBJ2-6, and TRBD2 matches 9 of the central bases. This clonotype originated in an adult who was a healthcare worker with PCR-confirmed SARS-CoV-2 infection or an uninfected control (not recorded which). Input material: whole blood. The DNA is TGTGCCAGCAGCCCACCCTCGGCGGGAGGGGGCGGGGCCAACGTCCTGACTTTC. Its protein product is CASSPPSAGGGGANVLTF.